Sequencing of this T cell receptor (beta chain) was carried out in a study of CDR3 diversity in severe acne. This clonotype has ten or more counts. One entry per CDR3 protein results from TCRdb running MiXCR on the PCR reads. Altogether more than 70,000 distinct CDR3 sequences are present, around 50% being singletons, with the ten largest covering around 10%. The material sequenced was blood. The receptor's source is a male donor with severe acne vulgaris.

The CDR3 DNA sequence: TGCAGTGCTAGGGACAGGGTGGGGCATACCTACGAGCAGTACTTC. It encodes CSARDRVGHTYEQYF. This rearrangement joins TRBV20-1 to TRBJ2-7; 8 nucleotides align to TRBD1. With V trimmed by 3 bases and J by 2 bases, 9 bases remained unmatched. This CDR3 region has 15 residues. Looked up from germline, CDR1 is DFQATT and CDR2 is SNEGSKA (reference sequence).